The 9 T cell receptor beta chains below were found in one sample sequenced in a study of patients and donors after allogeneic stem cell transplantation (dated by TCRdb to about 2020). Library construction relied on RT-PCR. TCRdb records NextSeq 550 as the sequencer. TCRdb trimmed public reads at Q25 via fastp, called clones via MiXCR and kept in-frame beta chains. Rows merge per CDR3 protein into single entries with the most common DNA and genes. The sample includes over 400,000 distinct CDR3 sequences, with 15% to 20% observed a single time. Of the sample, 7.2% is held by the ten largest clones. Sequenced: blood, either unsorted or a sorted T cell fraction (not recorded which). The receptors here all came from a human donor who was either an allogeneic HSCT recipient or a stem cell or donor lymphocyte infusion donor (not recorded which). It is not recorded whose cells these are; they may come from a transplant donor.

This rearrangement joins TRBV5-1 to TRBJ2-3, with a weak D call TRBD2 (5 bases). The CDR3 contains 16 residues. Germline V lookup: CDR1 SGHRS, CDR2 YFSETQ. The V gene lost 0 bases and the J gene lost 0 bases, with 11 bases spanning the gap. The CDR3 DNA reads as TGCGCCAGCAGCTTGGGTAGCGTCTATAGCACAGATACGCAGTATTTT. It is translated as CASSLGSVYSTDTQYF.

Only a few counts were recorded for this clonotype. The chain joins TRBV7-2 to TRBJ1-6; D call uncertain. The germline V gene has CDR1 SGHTA and CDR2 FQGNSA. Trimming took off 1 base at V and 12 bases at J, with 13 bases between the two ends. CDR3 length: 14 amino acids. The CDR3: CASSLDSRRQPLHF. CDR3 nucleotide sequence: TGTGCCAGCAGCTTAGATTCGAGGCGCCAACCCCTCCACTTT.

This clonotype has a handful of counts. The CDR3 DNA is TGCAGTGCTAGAGATCGGCAGGGAAGGTTCTACGAGCAGTACTTC. Protein sequence: CSARDRQGRFYEQYF. The chain recombines TRBV20-1 with TRBJ2-7; weak D call: TRBD1 (5 bases). CDR1 is DFQATT, CDR2 SNEGSKA, per germline (reference sequence). There are 15 residues in the CDR3. Trimming removed 0 bases at V and 3 bases at J, with 15 bases between.

This clonotype was counted ten times or more. The chain couples TRBV14 to TRBJ2-3; TRBD2 matches 8 bases. Per the germline V gene, CDR1 is SGHDN and CDR2 is FVKESK. V was pared by 1 base and J by 0 bases, with 3 bases of the junction left unmatched. The CDR3 has 16 residues. CDR3 sequence (DNA): TGTGCCAGCAGCCAAGCGCTAGCGGGCAGCACAGATACGCAGTATTTT. It specifies CASSQALAGSTDTQYF.

The count of this clonotype is one. The chain carries TRBV9 and TRBJ2-2; either TRBD1 or TRBD2 may fit D (5 bases each). CDR1 is SGDLS and CDR2 is YYNGEE in the germline V gene. V was cut by 0 bases and J by 7 bases, with 13 bases left in between. This CDR3 is 15 amino acids long. CDR3 protein: CASSVAMGRHGELFF. CDR3 nucleotide sequence: TGTGCCAGCAGCGTAGCTATGGGACGGCACGGGGAGCTGTTTTTT. Together with reference TRBV9 and TRBJ2-2, the CDR3 gives the full variable domain: DSGVTQTPKHLITATGQRVTLRCSPRSGDLSVYWYQQSLDQGLQFLIQYYNGEERAKGNILERFSAQQFPDLHSELNLSSLELGDSALYFCASSVAMGRHGELFFGEGSRLTVL.

This clonotype has just a few counts. The V call is TRBV29-1, the J call TRBJ1-1; 7 nucleotides agree with TRBD1. CDR3 size: 13 residues. Germline-derived CDR1 and CDR2 are SQVTM and ANQGSEA. Germline trimming cut 3 bases from V and 4 bases from J; bases unmatched to any gene: 5. The CDR3 region is CSVEGQWSTEAFF. For the CDR3, the DNA is TGCAGCGTTGAGGGACAGTGGAGCACTGAAGCTTTCTTT.

This clonotype was detected only a few times. The chain uses TRBV9 and TRBJ2-7; 11 bases line up with TRBD2. V trimming: 0 bases; J trimming: 5 bases; junction bases outside the gene matches: 4. The CDR3 covers 15 residues. Per the germline V gene, CDR1 is SGDLS and CDR2 is YYNGEE. The CDR3 DNA follows: TGTGCCAGCAGCGTAGGGACTAGCGGGTACCACGAGCAGTACTTC. Translating it yields CASSVGTSGYHEQYF.

There are many counts of this clonotype. The chain is built from TRBV19 and TRBJ1-1, with D unresolved. The V gene lost 5 bases and the J gene lost 1 base, with 11 bases spanning the gap. CDR1 is LNHDA, CDR2 SQIVND, per germline (reference sequence). The CDR3 is 14 amino acids. Here the CDR3 reads CASSVAPRNTEAFF. CDR3 sequence (DNA): TGTGCCAGTAGTGTAGCGCCCAGGAACACTGAAGCTTTCTTT.

The chain combines TRBV6-2 or TRBV6-3 with TRBJ1-5; 8 bases map to TRBD1. The CDR3 covers 18 residues. CDR1 is MNHEY and CDR2 is SVGEGT in the germline V gene. V shed 5 bases and J 0 bases; nucleotides not matched to a gene: 12. CDR3 nucleotide sequence: TGTGCCAGCAGTACCGAACGGACAGGGATTTATAGCAATCAGCCCCAGCATTTT. It is translated as CASSTERTGIYSNQPQHF.